The entry below gives a single T cell receptor (beta chain) sequence along with its context. The antigen remains undetermined. The protocol was immunoSEQ multiplex PCR, while the TCRdb copy is restricted to in-frame clones and leaves out a portion. The sample holds over 110,000 clones, roughly 90% seen once. This entry comes from a study of T cell responses to AZD1222 COVID-19 vaccine. General study points: Repertoire sampling occurred only after the peak T cell response. Regions 160-218 and 743-854 dominated among vaccine-associated CD4 TCRs spanning spike.

Timing groups of about 4 and about 12 weeks for second doses were pooled. This TCR came from an adult who received the AZD1222 COVID-19 vaccine. The specimen comprised peripheral blood, sampled 28 days after the second AZD1222 dose.

CDR3 residues: CASSLGLHTDTQYF. CDR3 DNA: TGTGCCAGCAGTCTAGGACTTCATACAGATACGCAGTATTTT. The V call is TRBV5-8, the J call TRBJ2-3; TRBD2 is a possible D gene (5 bases). There are 14 residues in the CDR3. From germline, CDR1 is SGHTS and CDR2 YDEGEE. Trimming took off 5 bases at V and 3 bases at J, with 13 bases between the two ends.